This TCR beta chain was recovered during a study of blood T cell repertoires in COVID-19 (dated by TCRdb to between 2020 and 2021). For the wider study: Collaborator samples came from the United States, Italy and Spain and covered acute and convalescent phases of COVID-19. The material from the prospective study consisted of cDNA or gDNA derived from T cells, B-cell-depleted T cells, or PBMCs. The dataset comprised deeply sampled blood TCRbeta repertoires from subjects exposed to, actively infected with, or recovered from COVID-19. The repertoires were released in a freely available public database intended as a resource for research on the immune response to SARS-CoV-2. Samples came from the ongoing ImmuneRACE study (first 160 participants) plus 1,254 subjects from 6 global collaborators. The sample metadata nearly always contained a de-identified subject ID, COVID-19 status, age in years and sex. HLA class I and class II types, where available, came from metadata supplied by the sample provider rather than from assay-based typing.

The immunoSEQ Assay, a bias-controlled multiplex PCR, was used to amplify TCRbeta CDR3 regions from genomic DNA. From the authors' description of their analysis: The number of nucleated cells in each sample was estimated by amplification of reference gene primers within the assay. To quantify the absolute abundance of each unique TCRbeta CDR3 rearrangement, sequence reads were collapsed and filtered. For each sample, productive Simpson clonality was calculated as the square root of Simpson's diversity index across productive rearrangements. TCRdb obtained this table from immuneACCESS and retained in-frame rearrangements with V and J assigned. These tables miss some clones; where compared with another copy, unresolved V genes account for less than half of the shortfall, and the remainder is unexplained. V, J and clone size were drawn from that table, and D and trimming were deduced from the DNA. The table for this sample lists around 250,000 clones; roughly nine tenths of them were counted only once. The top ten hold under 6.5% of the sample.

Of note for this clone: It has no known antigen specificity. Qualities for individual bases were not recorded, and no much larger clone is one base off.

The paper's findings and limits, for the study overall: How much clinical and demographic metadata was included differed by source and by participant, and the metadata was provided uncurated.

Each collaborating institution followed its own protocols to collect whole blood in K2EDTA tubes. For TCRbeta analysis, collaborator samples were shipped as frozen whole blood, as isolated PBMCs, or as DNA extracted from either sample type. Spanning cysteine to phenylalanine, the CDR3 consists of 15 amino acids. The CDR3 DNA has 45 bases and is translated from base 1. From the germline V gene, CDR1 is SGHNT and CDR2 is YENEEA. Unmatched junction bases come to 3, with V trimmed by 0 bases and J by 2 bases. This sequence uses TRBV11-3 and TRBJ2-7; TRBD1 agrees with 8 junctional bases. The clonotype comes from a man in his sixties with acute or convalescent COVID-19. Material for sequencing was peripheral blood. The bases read TGTGCCAGCAGCTTAGATCAGGGGGCGACCTACGAGCAGTACTTC. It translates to CASSLDQGATYEQYF.